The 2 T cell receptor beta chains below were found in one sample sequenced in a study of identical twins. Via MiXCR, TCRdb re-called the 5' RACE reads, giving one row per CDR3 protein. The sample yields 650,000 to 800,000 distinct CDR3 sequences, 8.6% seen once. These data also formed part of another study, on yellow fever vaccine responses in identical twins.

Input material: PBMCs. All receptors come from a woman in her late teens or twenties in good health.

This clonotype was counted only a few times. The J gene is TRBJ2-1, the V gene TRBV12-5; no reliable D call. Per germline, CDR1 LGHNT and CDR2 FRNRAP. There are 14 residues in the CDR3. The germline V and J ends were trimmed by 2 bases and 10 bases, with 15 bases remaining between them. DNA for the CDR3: TGTGCTAGTGGTTTGCCCGACCGTCTTACGGAGCAGTTCTTC. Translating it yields CASGLPDRLTEQFF.

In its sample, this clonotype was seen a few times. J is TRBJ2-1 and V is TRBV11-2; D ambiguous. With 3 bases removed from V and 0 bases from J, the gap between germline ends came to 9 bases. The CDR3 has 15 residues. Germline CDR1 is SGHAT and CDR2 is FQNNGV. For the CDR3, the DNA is TGTGCCAGCAGCTTGGGGTCTTACTCCTACAATGAGCAGTTCTTC. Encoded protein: CASSLGSYSYNEQFF.